These 8 T cell receptor beta chains were all obtained from the same sample, sequenced in a study of blood T cell repertoires in COVID-19 (dated by TCRdb to the early 2020s). Libraries were constructed by the immunoSEQ multiplex PCR assay. TCRdb mirrors the immuneACCESS table, restricted to in-frame sequences. Some clones are absent from its copies; in checked studies, under half trace to an unresolved V gene, and the reason for the others is unknown. This sample comprises fewer than 70,000 clones, roughly 84% of them detected only once. Roughly 9.2% of the sample is taken by the ten largest. Source material: peripheral blood. The receptor set was obtained from a man aged 45 to 65 with active COVID-19.

The rearrangement links TRBV4-1 to TRBJ2-5; 16 bases are shared with TRBD2. There are 18 residues in the CDR3. With V trimmed by 2 bases and J by 5 bases, 8 bases remained unmatched. The germline CDR1 and CDR2 sequences are MGHRA and YSYEKL. Here the CDR3 reads CASSQFGTSGGGLETQYF. The DNA for the CDR3 is TGCGCCAGCAGCCAATTTGGGACTAGCGGGGGGGGGCTGGAGACCCAGTACTTC.

As to this clone: It is unclear where the CDR3 begins or ends on the DNA, so no DNA is shown, and the CDR3 is as TCRdb lists it. The chain links TRBV6-5 to TRBJ1-1. Including both end residues, the CDR3 is 13 amino acids long. The germline V gene encodes CDR1 MNHEY and CDR2 SVGAGI. This CDR3 reads CASSSSGNTEAFF.

V gene TRBV27 combines with J gene TRBJ2-5; TRBD2 is a possible D gene (5 bases). V shed 5 bases and J shed 1 base, with 29 bases lying between them. Germline assignment: CDR1 MNHEY and CDR2 SMNVEV (reference sequence). The CDR3 loop spans 20 amino acids. The CDR3 DNA reads TGTGCCAGCAGTCCTTCGCGGGCCGTTCCAACCAACCCGTTCCAAGAGACCCAGTACTTC. Its translation: CASSPSRAVPTNPFQETQYF.

The chain joins TRBV11-2 to TRBJ2-1; 7 bases fit TRBD2. Germline V gene lookup returns CDR1 SGHAT and CDR2 FQNNGV. The J segment lost 0 bases and the V segment lost 8 bases, leaving 4 bases of the junction unmatched. The CDR3 consists of 14 residues. DNA for the CDR3: TGTGCCAGCGGGAGCGGGGCCTCCTACAATGAGCAGTTCTTC. This gives the protein CASGSGASYNEQFF.

The CDR3 spells CASSPRGAGYNYEQYF. The CDR3 bases are TGCGCCAGCAGCCCCAGGGGAGCGGGGTATAACTACGAGCAGTACTTC. The chain carries TRBV5-1 and TRBJ2-7, with D possibly TRBD2 on 7 matching bases. Trimming took off 4 bases at V and 3 bases at J, with 20 bases between the two ends. The CDR3 runs 16 residues. Germline CDR1 and CDR2: SGHRS and YFSETQ.

The CDR3 nucleotides read TGTGCCAGTAGGTGGGAGGGCAATCAGCCCCAGCATTTT. This gives the protein CASRWEGNQPQHF. This chain joins TRBV19 and TRBJ1-5; the D is unclear. CDR1 is LNHDA and CDR2 is SQIVND in the germline V gene (reference sequence). Trimming removed 6 bases from V and 2 bases from J, with 8 bases in between. CDR3 length: 13 amino acids.

The genes are TRBV7-9 and TRBJ2-1; tentative D call: TRBD2 (5 bases). CDR1 is SEHNR and CDR2 is FQNEAQ in the germline V gene (reference sequence). V shed 5 bases and J shed 9 bases, with 26 bases lying between them. This CDR3 region has 17 residues. The CDR3 region is CASSDPETGITIGEQFF. DNA of the CDR3: TGTGCCAGCAGCGATCCCGAAACCGGGATCACTATTGGTGAGCAGTTCTTC.

The chain joins TRBV13 to TRBJ2-5; the D gene is possibly TRBD2 (6 bases). CDR3 length equals 16 residues. V shed 3 bases and J shed 5 bases, with 19 bases lying between them. The germline CDR1 and CDR2 sequences are PRHDT and FYEKMQ (reference sequence). CDR3 amino acids: CASSFRAGLRGETQYF. CDR3 DNA sequence: TGTGCCAGCAGCTTTCGAGCGGGTCTTCGAGGGGAGACCCAGTACTTC.